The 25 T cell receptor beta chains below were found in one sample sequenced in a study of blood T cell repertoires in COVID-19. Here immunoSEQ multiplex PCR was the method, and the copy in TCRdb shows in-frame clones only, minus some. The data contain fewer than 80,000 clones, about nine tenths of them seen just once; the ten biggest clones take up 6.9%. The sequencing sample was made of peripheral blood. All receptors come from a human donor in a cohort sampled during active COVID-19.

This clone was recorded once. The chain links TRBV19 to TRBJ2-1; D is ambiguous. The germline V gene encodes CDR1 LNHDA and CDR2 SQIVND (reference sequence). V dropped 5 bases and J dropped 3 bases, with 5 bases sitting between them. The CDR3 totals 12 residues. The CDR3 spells CASSSVYNEQFF. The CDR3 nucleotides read TGTGCCAGTAGTTCGGTCTACAATGAGCAGTTCTTC.

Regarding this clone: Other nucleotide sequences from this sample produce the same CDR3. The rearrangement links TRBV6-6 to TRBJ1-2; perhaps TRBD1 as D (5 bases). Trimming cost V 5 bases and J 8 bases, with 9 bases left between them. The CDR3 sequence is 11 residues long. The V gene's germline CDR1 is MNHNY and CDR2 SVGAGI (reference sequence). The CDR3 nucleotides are TGTGCCAGCAGTACCGGGGGGGGCTACACCTTC. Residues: CASSTGGGYTF.

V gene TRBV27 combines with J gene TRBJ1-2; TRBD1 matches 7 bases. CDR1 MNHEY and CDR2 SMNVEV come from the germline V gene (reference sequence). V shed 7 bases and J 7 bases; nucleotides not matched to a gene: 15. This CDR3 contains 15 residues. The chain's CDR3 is CASTLRGGSAVGYTF. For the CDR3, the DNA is TGTGCCAGCACCCTAAGAGGGGGCTCGGCCGTTGGCTACACCTTC.

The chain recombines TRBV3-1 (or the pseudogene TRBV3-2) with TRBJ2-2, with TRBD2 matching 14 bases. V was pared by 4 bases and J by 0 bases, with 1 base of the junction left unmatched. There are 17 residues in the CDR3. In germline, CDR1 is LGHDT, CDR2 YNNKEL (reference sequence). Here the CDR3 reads CASSPGLAGANTGELFF. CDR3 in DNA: TGTGCCAGCAGCCCGGGACTAGCGGGGGCGAACACCGGGGAGCTGTTTTTT.

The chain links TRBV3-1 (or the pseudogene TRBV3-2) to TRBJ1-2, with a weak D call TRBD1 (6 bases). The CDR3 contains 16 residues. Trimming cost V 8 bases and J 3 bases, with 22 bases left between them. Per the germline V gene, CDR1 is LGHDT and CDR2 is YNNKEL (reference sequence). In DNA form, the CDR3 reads TGTGCCAGCCCGGGGCAGGGGCCCCCCGCCGACTATGGCTACACCTTC. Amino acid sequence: CASPGQGPPADYGYTF.

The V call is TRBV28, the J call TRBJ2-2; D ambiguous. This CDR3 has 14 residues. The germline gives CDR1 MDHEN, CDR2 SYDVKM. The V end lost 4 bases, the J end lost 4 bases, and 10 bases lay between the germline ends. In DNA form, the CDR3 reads TGTGCCAGCAGTTATGCGACTTTCACCGGGGAGCTGTTTTTT. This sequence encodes CASSYATFTGELFF. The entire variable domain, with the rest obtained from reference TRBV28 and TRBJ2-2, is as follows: DVKVTQSSRYLVKRTGEKVFLECVQDMDHENMFWYRQDPGLGLRLIYFSYDVKMKEKGDIPEGYSVSREKKERFSLILESASTNQTSMYLCASSYATFTGELFFGEGSRLTVL.

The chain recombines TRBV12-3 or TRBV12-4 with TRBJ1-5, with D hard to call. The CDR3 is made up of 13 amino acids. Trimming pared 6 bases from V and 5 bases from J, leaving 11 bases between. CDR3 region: CASSPSTYQPQHF. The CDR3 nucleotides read TGTGCCAGCAGCCCTAGCACTTATCAGCCCCAGCATTTT.

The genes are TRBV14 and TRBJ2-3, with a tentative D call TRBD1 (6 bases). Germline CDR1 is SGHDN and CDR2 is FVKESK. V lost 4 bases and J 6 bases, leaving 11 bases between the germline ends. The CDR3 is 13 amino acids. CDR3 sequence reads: CASSPFQGDTQYF. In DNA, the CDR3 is TGTGCCAGCAGCCCTTTCCAGGGGGATACGCAGTATTTT.

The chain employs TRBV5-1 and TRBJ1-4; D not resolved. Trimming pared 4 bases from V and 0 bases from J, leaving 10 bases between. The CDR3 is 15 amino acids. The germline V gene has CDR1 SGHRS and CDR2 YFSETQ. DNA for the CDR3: TGCGCCAGCAGCCCCGATAGTGCAACTAATGAAAAACTGTTTTTT. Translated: CASSPDSATNEKLFF.

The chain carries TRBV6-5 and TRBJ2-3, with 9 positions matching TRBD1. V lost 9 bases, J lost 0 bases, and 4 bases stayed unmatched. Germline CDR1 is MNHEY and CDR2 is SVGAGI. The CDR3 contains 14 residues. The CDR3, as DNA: TGTGCCAGTCGACAGGGGGTAAGCACAGATACGCAGTATTTT. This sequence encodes CASRQGVSTDTQYF.

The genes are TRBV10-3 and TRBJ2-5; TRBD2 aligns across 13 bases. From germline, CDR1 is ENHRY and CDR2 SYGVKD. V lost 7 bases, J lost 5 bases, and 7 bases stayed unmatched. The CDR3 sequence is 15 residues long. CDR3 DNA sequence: TGTGCCATCACCCCAACTAGCGGGGGGGTTGAGACCCAGTACTTC. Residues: CAITPTSGGVETQYF.

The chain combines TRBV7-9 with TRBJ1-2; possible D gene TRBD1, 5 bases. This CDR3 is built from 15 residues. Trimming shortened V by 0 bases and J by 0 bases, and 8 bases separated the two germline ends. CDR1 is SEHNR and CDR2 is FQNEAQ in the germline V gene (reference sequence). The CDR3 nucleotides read TGTGCCAGCAGCTTAGCTACAGGCCCTAACTATGGCTACACCTTC. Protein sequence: CASSLATGPNYGYTF.

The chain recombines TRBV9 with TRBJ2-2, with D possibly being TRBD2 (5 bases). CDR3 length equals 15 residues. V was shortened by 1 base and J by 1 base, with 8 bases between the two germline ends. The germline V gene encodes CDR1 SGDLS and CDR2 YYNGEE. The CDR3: CASSVRTVNTGELFF. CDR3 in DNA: TGTGCCAGCAGCGTAAGGACTGTGAACACCGGGGAGCTGTTTTTT.

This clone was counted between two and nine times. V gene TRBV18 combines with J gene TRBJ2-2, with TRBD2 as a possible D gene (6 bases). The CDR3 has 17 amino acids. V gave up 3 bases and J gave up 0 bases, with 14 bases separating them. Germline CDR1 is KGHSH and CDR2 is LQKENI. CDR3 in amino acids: CASSPSGVAANTGELFF. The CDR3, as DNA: TGTGCCAGCTCACCCTCAGGAGTAGCGGCGAACACCGGGGAGCTGTTTTTT.

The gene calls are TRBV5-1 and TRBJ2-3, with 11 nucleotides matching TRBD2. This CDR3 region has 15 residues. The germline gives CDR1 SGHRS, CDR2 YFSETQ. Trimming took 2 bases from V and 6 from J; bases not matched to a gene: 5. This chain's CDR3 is CASSFTSGGGDTQYF. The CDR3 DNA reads TGCGCCAGCAGCTTTACTAGCGGGGGTGGGGATACGCAGTATTTT. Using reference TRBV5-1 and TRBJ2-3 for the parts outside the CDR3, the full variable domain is KAGVTQTPRYLIKTRGQQVTLSCSPISGHRSVSWYQQTPGQGLQFLFEYFSETQRNKGNFPGRFSGRQFSNSRSEMNVSTLELGDSALYLCASSFTSGGGDTQYFGPGTRLTVL.

The CDR3 DNA reads TGTGCCAGCAGTGATGTCCCAGGGAATGGCTACACCTTC. This translates into CASSDVPGNGYTF. The chain employs TRBV6-1 and TRBJ1-2, with D maybe TRBD1 (5 bases). This CDR3 has 13 residues. V lost 3 bases to trimming and J lost 6 bases, with 11 bases between them. The germline V gene has CDR1 MNHNS and CDR2 SASEGT.

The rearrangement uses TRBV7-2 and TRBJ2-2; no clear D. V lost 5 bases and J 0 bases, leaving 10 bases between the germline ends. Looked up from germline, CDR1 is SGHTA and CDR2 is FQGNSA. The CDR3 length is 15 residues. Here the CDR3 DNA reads TGTGCCAGCAGCCCAGGATTACCGAACACCGGGGAGCTGTTTTTT. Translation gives CASSPGLPNTGELFF.

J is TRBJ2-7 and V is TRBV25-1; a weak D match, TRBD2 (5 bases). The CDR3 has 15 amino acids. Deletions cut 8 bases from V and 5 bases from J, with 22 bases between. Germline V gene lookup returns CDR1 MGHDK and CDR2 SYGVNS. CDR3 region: CASGWGVGVVHEQYF. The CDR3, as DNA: TGTGCCAGCGGATGGGGAGTTGGGGTGGTCCACGAGCAGTACTTC.

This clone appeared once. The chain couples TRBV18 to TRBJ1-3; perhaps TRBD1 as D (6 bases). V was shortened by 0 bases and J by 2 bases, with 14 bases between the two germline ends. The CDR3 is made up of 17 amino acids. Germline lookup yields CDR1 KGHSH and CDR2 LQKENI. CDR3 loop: CASSPPMRGTTGNTIYF. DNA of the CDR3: TGTGCCAGCTCACCACCGATGAGAGGGACAACTGGAAACACCATATATTTT.

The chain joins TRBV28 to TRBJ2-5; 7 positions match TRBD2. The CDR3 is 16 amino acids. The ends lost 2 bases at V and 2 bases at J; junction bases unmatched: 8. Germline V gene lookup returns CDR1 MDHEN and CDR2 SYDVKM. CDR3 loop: CASSLGFIGGQETQYF. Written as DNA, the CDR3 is TGTGCCAGCAGTTTAGGGTTCATCGGGGGGCAAGAGACCCAGTACTTC.

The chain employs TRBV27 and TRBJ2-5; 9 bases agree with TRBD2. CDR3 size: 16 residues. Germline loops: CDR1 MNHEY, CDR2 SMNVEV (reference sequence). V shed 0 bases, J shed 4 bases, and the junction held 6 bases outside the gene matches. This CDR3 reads CASSLSGGGARETQYF. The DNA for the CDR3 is TGTGCCAGCAGTTTATCCGGCGGGGGGGCGAGAGAGACCCAGTACTTC.

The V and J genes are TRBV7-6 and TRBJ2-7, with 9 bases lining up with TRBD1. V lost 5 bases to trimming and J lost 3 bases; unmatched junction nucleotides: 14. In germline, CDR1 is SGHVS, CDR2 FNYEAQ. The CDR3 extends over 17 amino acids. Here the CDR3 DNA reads TGTGCCAGCAGCGACACGTACTCCGGGACAGGGATCTACGAGCAGTACTTC. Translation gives CASSDTYSGTGIYEQYF.

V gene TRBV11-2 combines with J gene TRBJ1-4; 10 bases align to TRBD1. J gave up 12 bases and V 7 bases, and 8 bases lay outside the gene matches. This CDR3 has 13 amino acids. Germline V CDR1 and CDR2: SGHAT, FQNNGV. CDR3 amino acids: CASKRTGGTELFF. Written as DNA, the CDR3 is TGTGCCAGCAAGCGGACAGGGGGAACGGAACTGTTTTTT.

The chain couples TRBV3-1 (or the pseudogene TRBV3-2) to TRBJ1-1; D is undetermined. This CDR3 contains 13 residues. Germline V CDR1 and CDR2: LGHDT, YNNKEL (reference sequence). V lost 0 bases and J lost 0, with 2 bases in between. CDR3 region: CASSQDLNTEAFF. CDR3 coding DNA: TGTGCCAGCAGCCAAGACTTGAACACTGAAGCTTTCTTT.

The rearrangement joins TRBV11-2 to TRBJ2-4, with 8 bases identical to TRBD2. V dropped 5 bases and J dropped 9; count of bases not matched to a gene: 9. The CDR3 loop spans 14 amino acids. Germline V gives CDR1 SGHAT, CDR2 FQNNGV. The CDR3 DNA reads TGTGCCAGCAGCCCCGGGGGGGCCTTGGGCATTCAGTACTTC. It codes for CASSPGGALGIQYF.